These T cell receptor beta chains were read from a single sample in a study of glioma-infiltrating T cells after dendritic cell vaccination. Libraries were prepared by immunoSEQ multiplex PCR; TCRdb keeps only in-frame clonotypes and omits some of them. The table has about 50,000 clones, roughly 90% seen once. The specimen comprised blood, sampled after dendritic cell vaccination. Every receptor here comes from a human donor with glioblastoma. Both conserved end residues are part of each CDR3. A D gene is named only where the DNA matches it firmly. Clone size appears in some rows only: once, few, many, or a class for an expanded clone.

v_call,d_call,clone_size,j_call,cdr3_nt,cdr3_aa
TRBV4-2,-,-,TRBJ2-7,TGTGCCAGCAGCCAAGATACCTCGCGGAACCTACCGGGTGAGCAGTACTTC,CASSQDTSRNLPGEQYF
TRBV6-5,-,-,TRBJ2-7,TGTGCCAGCAGTTACTCGAGGGACACAGTCTACGAGCAGTACTTC,CASSYSRDTVYEQYF
TRBV18,TRBD1,once,TRBJ2-2,TGTGCCAGCTCACCACGCCAAACAGGGGTCGGGGAGCTGTTTTTT,CASSPRQTGVGELFF
TRBV5-1,TRBD2,-,TRBJ2-7,TGCGCCAGCAGCTTTGAGACTAGCGGCTTATACGAGCAGTACTTC,CASSFETSGLYEQYF
TRBV4-3,TRBD2,once,TRBJ2-3,TGCGCCAGCAGCCAAGGCCTAGCGGGAGGCACAGATACGCAGTATTTT,CASSQGLAGGTDTQYF
TRBV14,-,-,TRBJ1-1,TGTGCCAGCAGCCAAGGTGGTTGGCAAGCTTTCTTT,CASSQGGWQAFF
TRBV5-1,-,-,TRBJ1-1,TGCGTCAGCAGCTTGAGCGGTTACCCACGCACTGAAGCTTTCTTT,CVSSLSGYPRTEAFF
TRBV19,TRBD1,-,TRBJ1-2,TGTGCCAGTAGTATTACAGGGGGCATTGGTGGCTACACCTTC,CASSITGGIGGYTF
TRBV10-2,-,-,TRBJ2-7,TGCGCCAGCACCCAATTTGACAGACTGCAGGAGCAGTACTTC,CASTQFDRLQEQYF
TRBV18,-,-,TRBJ1-1,TGTGCCAGCTCAGCGATTACAGGGTCCGCTGAAGCTTTCTTT,CASSAITGSAEAFF
TRBV29-1,-,-,TRBJ2-3,TGCAGCGTTGTCCCACTATCTGACGGCACAGATACGCAGTATTTT,CSVVPLSDGTDTQYF
TRBV7-3,TRBD2,-,TRBJ2-1,TGTGCCAGCAGCCCCGGACTAGCGGGAGGGGGGGAGCAGTTCTTC,CASSPGLAGGGEQFF
TRBV4-2,TRBD1,-,TRBJ1-4,TGTGCCAGCAGCCTAAGACAGGGAGCAGCTAATGAAAAACTGTTTTTT,CASSLRQGAANEKLFF
TRBV7-6,TRBD2,-,TRBJ2-2,TGTGCCAGCAGCCCGGGACTAGCGGGTGCCGGGGAGCTGTTTTTT,CASSPGLAGAGELFF
TRBV10-3,TRBD1,-,TRBJ1-1,TGTGCCATCAAGGGACAGGGGGGGTTGGGCACTGAAGCTTTCTTT,CAIKGQGGLGTEAFF
TRBV25-1,-,-,TRBJ2-1,TGTGCCAGCACAAAAGGGGAATACCACAATGAGCAGTTCTTC,CASTKGEYHNEQFF
TRBV13,TRBD2,few,TRBJ2-7,TGTGCCAGCAGCCCCGGACTAGCGGGAGCCTACGAGCAGTACTTC,CASSPGLAGAYEQYF
TRBV2,-,-,TRBJ1-1,TGTGCCAGCAGTGACCGCAGGGTAGCTTTCTTT,CASSDRRVAFF
TRBV28,TRBD1,-,TRBJ1-4,TGTGCCAGCAGTTTGTCGGGACAGCCTAATGAAAAACTGTTTTTT,CASSLSGQPNEKLFF
TRBV18,-,-,TRBJ1-2,TGTGCCAGCTCACTCACGGGGGGAGGAGACGGCTACACCTTC,CASSLTGGGDGYTF
TRBV5-4,-,-,TRBJ2-7,TGTGCCAGCAGCCAGGGTCGGCAGACCGAGCAGTACTTC,CASSQGRQTEQYF
TRBV2,-,-,TRBJ1-1,TGTGCCAGCATTTTCACAGGGAACGCTGAAGCTTTCTTT,CASIFTGNAEAFF
TRBV6-1,-,-,TRBJ1-1,TGTGCCAGCAGTTCTCCGGCTGAAGCTTTCTTT,CASSSPAEAFF
TRBV5-1,TRBD1,-,TRBJ2-7,TGCGCCAGCAGCACCAAGACAGGGAACGAGCAGTACTTC,CASSTKTGNEQYF
TRBV2,TRBD1,-,TRBJ1-4,TGTGCCAGCAGAACAGGGGTTGTTGAAAAACTGTTTTTT,CASRTGVVEKLFF
TRBV5-5,-,-,TRBJ1-1,TGTGCCAGCAGCTTGTTGGGGGGGACGAACACTGAAGCTTTCTTT,CASSLLGGTNTEAFF
TRBV28,-,-,TRBJ2-3,TGTGCCAGCAGTCCCCTCTATCTGGGGGGAGATACGCAGTATTTT,CASSPLYLGGDTQYF
TRBV5-4,TRBD2,-,TRBJ2-3,TGTGCCAGCAGCTTGGATATGAGCGGGAGGGCCGCAGATACGCAGTATTTT,CASSLDMSGRAADTQYF
TRBV20-1,-,-,TRBJ2-5,TGCAGTGCACAGTACCAAGAGACCCAGTACTTC,CSAQYQETQYF
TRBV5-6,TRBD2,-,TRBJ2-1,TGTGCCAGCAGCTCCGGGACTAGAAGGTTGGATGAGCAGTTCTTC,CASSSGTRRLDEQFF
TRBV7-9,-,-,TRBJ2-5,TGTGCCAGCAGCTTACTTAGTGAGACCCAGTACTTC,CASSLLSETQYF
TRBV30,-,-,TRBJ2-7,TGTGCCTGGAGTCAGAACGTATACGAGCAGTACTTC,CAWSQNVYEQYF
TRBV5-1,TRBD1,-,TRBJ1-1,TGCGCCAGCAGCTCCGGGACAGGGAACACTGAAGCTTTCTTT,CASSSGTGNTEAFF
TRBV2,-,-,TRBJ1-2,TGTGCCAGCAGTCAGGAGGGGTGGGGTGGCTACACCTTC,CASSQEGWGGYTF
TRBV5-1,TRBD1,once,TRBJ1-1,TGCGCCAGCAGCTTGGTTTCTGGACAGGGGATGAACACTGAAGCTTTCTTT,CASSLVSGQGMNTEAFF
TRBV11-1,TRBD1,-,TRBJ1-2,TGTGCCAGCAGCATATCACAGGGGACGGGCTACACCTTC,CASSISQGTGYTF
TRBV18,-,-,TRBJ1-5,TGTGCCAGCTCACCAAGAGTTAATCAGCCCCAGCATTTT,CASSPRVNQPQHF
TRBV19,TRBD2,-,TRBJ2-1,TGTGCCAGTAGACCGGCGGGAGGGCCAATTGAGCAGTTCTTC,CASRPAGGPIEQFF
TRBV5-1,TRBD1,-,TRBJ2-1,TGCGCCAGCAGCCAATTTCCGGGACAGGCGACAAGGAGCTCCTACAATGAGCAGTTCTTC,CASSQFPGQATRSSYNEQFF
TRBV5-4,TRBD2,-,TRBJ2-1,TGTGCCAGCAGCTTGGGAGCTAGCGGGGGGTATTACAATGAGCAGTTCTTC,CASSLGASGGYYNEQFF
TRBV5-1,TRBD1,-,TRBJ1-2,TGCGCCAGCAGGTCTATACCGGGACAGGGGGAGGAGGGCTACACCTTC,CASRSIPGQGEEGYTF
TRBV9,TRBD2,-,TRBJ2-1,TGTGCCAGCAGCAAAACTAGCGGGGGCTCCTACAATGAGCAGTTCTTC,CASSKTSGGSYNEQFF
TRBV19,TRBD1,-,TRBJ1-1,TGTGCCAGTAGTATCGGGACAGGGGGTTTTGGCACTGAAGCTTTCTTT,CASSIGTGGFGTEAFF
TRBV30,-,-,TRBJ2-3,TGTGCCTGGAGAGGCCGGACTCGGCACACAGATACGCAGTATTTT,CAWRGRTRHTDTQYF
TRBV4-1,TRBD2,-,TRBJ2-1,TGCGCCAGCAGCCTGCCTGGCGGGTTAGTGAGCGGGAGGGCCCTCGACTACAATGAGCAGTTCTTC,CASSLPGGLVSGRALDYNEQFF
TRBV5-1,-,-,TRBJ2-3,TGCGCCAGCAGCTTGGACAGGGCAGGAGATACGCAGTATTTT,CASSLDRAGDTQYF
TRBV10-3,-,-,TRBJ2-1,TGTGCCATCAGAGGTCAGGACAGCTCCTACAATGAGCAGTTCTTC,CAIRGQDSSYNEQFF
TRBV10-3,TRBD1,-,TRBJ1-1,TGTGCCGCGGCCGGGACAGACACTGAAGCTTTCTTT,CAAAGTDTEAFF
TRBV27,TRBD2,-,TRBJ2-1,TGTGCCAGCTCTATAGCGGGATACCGACCTGAGCAGTTCTTC,CASSIAGYRPEQFF
TRBV18,-,-,TRBJ1-1,TGTGCCAGCTCACCCCAAACACGAAACAGGGCTGAAGCTTTCTTT,CASSPQTRNRAEAFF
TRBV6-5,-,-,TRBJ1-1,TGTGCCAGCAGTGGCCCCGGTGAGGAGAACACTGAAGCTTTCTTT,CASSGPGEENTEAFF
TRBV6-1,TRBD1,few,TRBJ2-7,TGTGCCAGCACACCTCCGGGACAGGGGGCTTACGAGCAGTACTTC,CASTPPGQGAYEQYF
TRBV7-2,TRBD1,-,TRBJ1-5,TGTGCCAGCAGCTTAGGGACAGGGGGCAGTCAGCCCCAGCATTTT,CASSLGTGGSQPQHF
TRBV10-2,-,-,TRBJ1-1,TGCGCCAGCAGTGAGTCCGCAGGTGAAGCTTTCTTT,CASSESAGEAFF